Below, one TCR beta chain is given with its context. Its antigen is currently unknown. The sample belongs to a study of CD8 T cells in ankylosing spondylitis. Study findings and constraints: Enrichment of disease-linked clones was reportedly significant in matched ankylosing spondylitis synovial fluid. Prior literature has documented some motif variants in synovial fluid and blood from reactive arthritis. One TCR beta motif, made up of fewer than 10 highly homologous variants, appeared characteristic of ankylosing spondylitis blood.

V dropped 4 bases and J dropped 13; count of bases not matched to a gene: 9. Germline CDR1 and CDR2: SGDLS and YYNGEE. This CDR3 has 14 amino acids. Quantitative 5'-RACE with molecular barcodes was used to make the TCR beta libraries. MiXCR was run by TCRdb on the 5' RACE reads, yielding one entry per CDR3 protein. The sample records a few hundred thousand distinct CDR3 sequences, more than 9.5% being singletons. Sequencing input: blood, either unsorted or a sorted T cell fraction (not recorded which). The V call is TRBV9, the J call TRBJ1-6; 9 bases are shared with TRBD1. The TCR comes from a male donor with ankylosing spondylitis. The CDR3 reads CASSQGQGPLPLHF. CDR3 DNA: TGTGCCAGCAGCCAAGGACAGGGGCCGCTGCCCCTCCACTTT.